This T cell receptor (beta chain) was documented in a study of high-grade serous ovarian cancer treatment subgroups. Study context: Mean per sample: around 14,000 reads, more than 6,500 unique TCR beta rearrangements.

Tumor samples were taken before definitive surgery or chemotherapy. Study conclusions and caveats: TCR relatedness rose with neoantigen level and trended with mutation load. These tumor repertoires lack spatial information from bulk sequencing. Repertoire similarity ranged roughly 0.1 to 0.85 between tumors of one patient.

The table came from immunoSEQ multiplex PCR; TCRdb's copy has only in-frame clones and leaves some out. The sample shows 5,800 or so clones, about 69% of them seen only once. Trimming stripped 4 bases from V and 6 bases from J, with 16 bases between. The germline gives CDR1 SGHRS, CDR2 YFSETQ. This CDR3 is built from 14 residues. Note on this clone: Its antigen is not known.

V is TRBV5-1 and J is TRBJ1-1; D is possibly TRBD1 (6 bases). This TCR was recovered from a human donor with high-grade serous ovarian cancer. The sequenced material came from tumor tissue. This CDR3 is CASSPQTGSAEAFF. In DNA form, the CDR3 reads TGCGCCAGCAGCCCTCAAACAGGGTCCGCTGAAGCTTTCTTT.